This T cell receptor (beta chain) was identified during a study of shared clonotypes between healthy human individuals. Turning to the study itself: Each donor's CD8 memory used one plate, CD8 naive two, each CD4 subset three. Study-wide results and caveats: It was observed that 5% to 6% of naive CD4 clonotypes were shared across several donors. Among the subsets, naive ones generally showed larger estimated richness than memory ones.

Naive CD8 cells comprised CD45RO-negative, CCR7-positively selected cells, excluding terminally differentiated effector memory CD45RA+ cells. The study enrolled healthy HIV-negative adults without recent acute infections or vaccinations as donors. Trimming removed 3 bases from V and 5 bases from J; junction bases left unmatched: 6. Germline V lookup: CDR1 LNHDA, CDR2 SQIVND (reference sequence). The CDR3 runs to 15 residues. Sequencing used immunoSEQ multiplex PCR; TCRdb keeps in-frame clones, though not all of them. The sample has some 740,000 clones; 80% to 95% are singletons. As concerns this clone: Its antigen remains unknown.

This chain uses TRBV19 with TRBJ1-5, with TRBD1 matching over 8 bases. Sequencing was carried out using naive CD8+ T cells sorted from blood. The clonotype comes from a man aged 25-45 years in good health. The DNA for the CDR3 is TGTGCCAGTAGTATTGGACAGGGTAGAGATCAGCCCCAGCATTTT. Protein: CASSIGQGRDQPQHF.